The 14 T cell receptor beta chains given below trace back to one sample, sequenced in a study of T cell repertoires in cytomegalovirus infection. No antigen is known for these receptors. Each CDR3 protein is one row after TCRdb ran MiXCR on the reads. The top ten clones hold 35% to 50% of a sample with approximately 470,000 distinct CDR3 sequences, about 42% of them seen once. Sample: cultured PBMCs, taken from culture after CMV antigen stimulation. All receptors come from a human donor in good health (CMV status not recorded). Some clones in this sample may be carry-over from other donors' samples.

V and J are TRBV11-3 and TRBJ2-3; perhaps D is TRBD1 or TRBD2 (5 bases each). The germline gives CDR1 SGHNT, CDR2 YENEEA. V was trimmed by 3 bases and J by 4 bases, leaving 11 bases between them. This CDR3 is built from 14 residues. The CDR3 region is CASSFTRGADTQYF. Here the CDR3 DNA reads TGTGCCAGCAGCTTTACGAGGGGTGCAGATACGCAGTATTTT.

This clonotype came up many times. The chain combines TRBV7-2 with TRBJ2-1, with unresolved D. The CDR3 covers 13 residues. The germline V gene has CDR1 SGHTA and CDR2 FQGNSA. Trimming removed 9 bases at V and 7 bases at J, with 16 bases between. The CDR3 DNA reads as TGTGCCAGTAGGGCGGTGGGGTCAAATGAGCAGTTCTTC. Its protein product is CASRAVGSNEQFF.

This clonotype was detected a few times. This chain uses TRBV7-2 with TRBJ2-7, with no clear D. Germline lookup yields CDR1 SGHTA and CDR2 FQGNSA. The CDR3 is 13 amino acids. Trimming pared 5 bases from V and 2 bases from J, leaving 10 bases between. CDR3 nucleotides: TGTGCCAGCAGCCGTCCGGACGCCTACGAGCAGTACTTC. Its translation: CASSRPDAYEQYF.

The rearrangement uses TRBV5-1 and TRBJ2-2; possibly TRBD2 for D (6 bases). The V end lost 5 bases, the J end lost 3 bases, and 23 bases lay between the germline ends. CDR3 size: 18 residues. Germline V gene data show CDR1 as SGHRS and CDR2 as YFSETQ. This CDR3 is CASRVVAGRKYYTGELFF. CDR3 DNA: TGCGCCAGCAGGGTTGTGGCAGGGAGGAAGTACTACACCGGGGAGCTGTTTTTT.

There are a few counts of this clonotype. The chain uses TRBV7-2 and TRBJ2-7; D not resolved. Germline CDR1 reads SGHTA; CDR2 reads FQGNSA. Trimming cost V 5 bases and J 6 bases, with 14 bases left between them. The CDR3 consists of 13 residues. CDR3 DNA: TGTGCCAGCAGCAGCAGCCGAGCCGGCGAGCAGTACTTC. It specifies CASSSSRAGEQYF.

This clonotype was detected a few times. V usage is TRBV7-8 and J usage is TRBJ2-3; D call uncertain. V shed 0 bases and J shed 6 bases, with 10 bases lying between them. Germline V gene data show CDR1 as SGHVS and CDR2 as FQNEAQ. The CDR3 totals 14 residues. CDR3 amino acids: CASSLARIVDTQYF. As DNA, the CDR3 is TGTGCCAGCAGCTTAGCGCGAATAGTGGATACGCAGTATTTT.

This clonotype was counted a few times. V and J are TRBV7-2 and TRBJ2-3; D perhaps matches TRBD2 (6 bases). CDR3 size: 15 residues. V lost 6 bases, J lost 5 bases, and 18 bases lay in between. Germline CDR1 reads SGHTA; CDR2 reads FQGNSA. DNA for the CDR3: TGTGCCAGCAGGTTGGCCGGGAGTCGGGGAGATACGCAGTATTTT. It translates to CASRLAGSRGDTQYF. The whole variable domain, remainder taken from reference TRBV7-2 and TRBJ2-3, is GAGVSQSPSNKVTEKGKDVELRCDPISGHTALYWYRQSLGQGLEFLIYFQGNSAPDKSGLPSDRFSAERTGGSVSTLTIQRTQQEDSAVYLCASRLAGSRGDTQYFGPGTRLTVL.

The chain recombines TRBV7-9 with TRBJ1-3; D remains ambiguous. Trimming left V 1 base short and J 7 bases short, with 8 bases between. Germline CDR1 reads SEHNR; CDR2 reads FQNEAQ (reference sequence). The CDR3 extends over 13 amino acids. The CDR3, as DNA: TGTGCCAGCAGCTTAGTGGGGAGGAACACCATATATTTT. Translated: CASSLVGRNTIYF.

V is TRBV7-4 and J is TRBJ1-4; D is uncertain. The CDR3 length is 12 residues. Per germline, CDR1 SGHVT and CDR2 SQSDAQ. V was clipped by 2 bases and J by 7 bases, with 5 bases between them. The CDR3, as DNA: TGTGCCAGCAGCTTAAATTCTGAAAAACTGTTTTTT. It yields the protein CASSLNSEKLFF.

The rearrangement links TRBV7-2 to TRBJ2-1, with D possibly TRBD2 on 6 matching bases. Germline CDR1 reads SGHTA; CDR2 reads FQGNSA. Trimming took 1 base from V and 3 from J, leaving 13 bases between them. The CDR3 runs 16 residues. The CDR3 sequence is CASSLDRGGGYNEQFF. The CDR3 DNA is TGTGCCAGCAGCTTAGATCGGGGAGGCGGCTACAATGAGCAGTTCTTC.

Of note for this clonotype: A much larger clone differs from this one at a single base, so this may be a read error. The V and J genes are TRBV7-6 and TRBJ2-5; D is ambiguous. V was clipped by 5 bases and J by 5 bases, with 6 bases between them. CDR1 SGHVS and CDR2 FNYEAQ come from the germline V gene. The CDR3 is 11 amino acids. CDR3 DNA sequence: TGTGCCAGCAGCAAAGGGGAGACCCAGTACTTC. As protein: CASSKGETQYF.

The chain is built from TRBV11-2 and TRBJ1-6; 8 bases agree with TRBD1. Germline CDR1 is SGHAT and CDR2 is FQNNGV. CDR3 length equals 15 residues. V was clipped by 1 base and J by 10 bases; unmatched bases: 6. The CDR3 DNA follows: TGTGCCAGCAGCTTAGTTCAGGGGGCAACGTCACCCCTCCACTTT. Translating it yields CASSLVQGATSPLHF.

This sequence joins TRBV19 and TRBJ1-5; tentative D call: TRBD1 (5 bases). The CDR3 is 21 residues long. The germline V gene encodes CDR1 LNHDA and CDR2 SQIVND (reference sequence). V gave up 6 bases and J gave up 3 bases, with 33 bases separating them. The CDR3 is CASSIKILAGALDIDNQPQHF. As DNA, the CDR3 is TGTGCCAGTAGCATAAAAATCTTGGCGGGTGCTTTGGACATTGACAATCAGCCCCAGCATTTT.

In DNA, the CDR3 is TGTGCCAGCAGTTCAACTACGCTCGGAGTGGATACGCAGTATTTT. This sequence encodes CASSSTTLGVDTQYF. This rearrangement joins TRBV6-8 to TRBJ2-3; D not certain. Germline V gene data show CDR1 as MNHGY and CDR2 as SAAAGT. V was shortened by 4 bases and J by 6 bases, with 17 bases between the two germline ends. The CDR3 length is 15 residues.